This entry is about one T cell receptor (beta chain). The data were taken from a study of T-cell reconstitution after alpha-beta-depleted transplantation in children. Germline V lookup: CDR1 KGHSH, CDR2 LQKENI. CDR3 length equals 16 residues. V gave up 2 bases and J gave up 0 bases; unmatched junction bases: 6. Using unique molecular identifiers, the investigators prepared the TCRbeta library. TCRdb reprocessed the PCR reads via MiXCR and lists one record per CDR3 protein. The profile shows about 900,000 distinct CDR3 sequences, about 30% of them singletons. The clonotype was recovered from a boy in the first two years of life who had a stem cell transplant for SCID, so the T cells may come from the graft donor. Specimen: PBMCs, mostly from graft donor cells, collected 360 days after TCRalphabeta/CD19-depleted stem cell transplant. This rearrangement joins TRBV18 to TRBJ2-7; 8 bases agree with TRBD1. CDR3 loop: CASSPYAGTGSYEQYF. CDR3 nucleotides: TGTGCCAGCTCACCATACGCCGGGACAGGCTCCTACGAGCAGTACTTC.